This entry features one TCR beta chain sequence. Random-hexamer reverse transcription was applied to roughly 0.5 to 1 ug RNA. TCRdb redid the calling of the immunoSEQ multiplex PCR reads with MiXCR, one entry per CDR3 protein. The sample holds about 300,000 distinct CDR3 sequences, roughly 85% seen once. The T cells that were sequenced for TCR beta were CD8+ and CD4+ cells from blood. V shed 4 bases, J shed 5 bases, and the junction held 8 bases outside the gene matches. Germline loops: CDR1 MNHEY, CDR2 SVGAGI. The CDR3 consists of 15 residues. This record comes from a study of CD8 T cells in Susac syndrome.

V and J are TRBV6-5 and TRBJ2-7; 10 bases are shared with TRBD1. Input material: CD8+ T cells from PBMCs. This receptor was taken from a human donor with multiple sclerosis. CDR3: CASSFSGDRGHEQYF. For the CDR3, the DNA is TGTGCCAGCAGTTTCTCCGGGGACAGGGGCCACGAGCAGTACTTC.